The entry that follows covers one T cell receptor (beta chain) sequence. Its antigen is not identified. Data came from immunoSEQ multiplex PCR; TCRdb stores just in-frame clones and leaves some out. The table records more than 65,000 clones, about 94% of them present only once. The sample is drawn from a study of graft-versus-host responses after intestinal transplantation. Findings of the study overall: Some patients had graft-donor T cell macrochimerism. In their allografts, the ratios of graft-versus-host to host-versus-graft T cell clones were high.

V was clipped by 3 bases and J by 4 bases; unmatched bases: 9. This CDR3 has 15 residues. Looked up from germline, CDR1 is SGHKS and CDR2 is YYEKEE (reference sequence). V is TRBV5-5 and J is TRBJ1-2, with 7 positions matching TRBD1. This specimen was unstimulated CD8+ T cells sorted from spleen or lymph node cells, taken before intestinal transplant. This TCR came from a human donor who received an intestinal transplant. The CDR3: CASSSTTGSPYGYTF. The CDR3 nucleotides are TGTGCCAGCAGCTCTACGACAGGGAGCCCCTATGGCTACACCTTC.